The table lists the clone carrying this T cell receptor (beta chain) with many counts. Its specificity is unknown. This CDR3 contains 14 residues. V dropped 5 bases and J dropped 2; count of bases not matched to a gene: 3. From germline, CDR1 is SEHNR and CDR2 FQNEAQ (reference sequence). The data were taken from a study of breast tumors, draining lymph nodes, adjacent tissues. Study findings and constraints: Findings are consistent with lymph node origin and intratumoral expansion of most tumor T cells. The lymph node origin of tumor T cells was framed as consistent with a hypothesis, not demonstrated. Tumor repertoires ranked between lymph nodes and nontumor tissue in diversity, with V and J gene preferences. Luminal-like breast cancer showed significantly higher tumor–nontumor repertoire similarity than basal-like.

Breast cancer patients provided tissue from their axillary draining lymph nodes. A single record per CDR3 protein comes from TCRdb applying MiXCR to the multiplex PCR reads. The sample consists of about 230,000 distinct CDR3 sequences, roughly 30% of them appearing once. The rearrangement joins TRBV7-9 to TRBJ2-3; TRBD1 matches 8 bases. This TCR was sampled from a female donor with breast cancer. Some clones in this sample may be carry-over from other donors' samples. Sequenced material: axillary lymph node tissue. The DNA for the CDR3 is TGTGCCAGCAGCGTGACAGGGGTCACAGATACGCAGTATTTT. Its translation: CASSVTGVTDTQYF.